This T cell receptor beta chain was recorded in a study of OX40 agonist ivuxolimab in advanced cancers. As for the study in general: Eligibility rules accepted prior anti-PD-1, anti-PD-L1 or anti-CTLA-4 therapy, and 30% to 40% had some.

Worth noting for this clone: No antigen is known for it.

This table comes from immunoSEQ multiplex PCR, and its TCRdb copy is limited to in-frame clones, with some not included. The sample lists about 20,000 clones, 83% occurring once. Study-wide results and caveats: In CD8+ T cells, expanded clones were on average more numerous than in CD4+. Low levels of normalized T-cell clonal expansion also appeared in some nonresponders.

The timepoints at which blood was sampled were baseline, cycle 4 day 1, and cycle 7 day 1. This CDR3 contains 16 residues. The germline V and J ends were trimmed by 0 bases and 4 bases, with 12 bases remaining between them. Germline V gives CDR1 MNHEY, CDR2 SVGAGI. The chain uses TRBV6-5 and TRBJ1-4; D unresolved. The material sequenced was CD4+ or CD8+ T cells sorted from blood, taken in a trial of the OX40 agonist ivuxolimab. This sequence originates from an adult with an advanced solid tumor such as melanoma, head and neck, liver or kidney cancer. The CDR3 region has the DNA TGTGCCAGCAGTTACTCCGGGCCAGTTCTTAATGAAAAACTGTTTTTT. Encoded protein: CASSYSGPVLNEKLFF.